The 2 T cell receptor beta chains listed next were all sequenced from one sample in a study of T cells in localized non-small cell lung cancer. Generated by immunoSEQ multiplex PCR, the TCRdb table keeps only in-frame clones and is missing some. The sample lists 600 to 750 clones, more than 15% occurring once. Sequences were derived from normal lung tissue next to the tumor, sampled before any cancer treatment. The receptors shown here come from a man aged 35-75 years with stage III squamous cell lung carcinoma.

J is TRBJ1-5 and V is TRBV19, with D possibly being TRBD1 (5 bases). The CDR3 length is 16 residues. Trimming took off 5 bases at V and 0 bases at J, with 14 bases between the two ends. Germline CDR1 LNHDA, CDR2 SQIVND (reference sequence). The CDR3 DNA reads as TGTGCCAGTAGTCAAACAGGCCTCAATAGCAATCAGCCCCAGCATTTT. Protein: CASSQTGLNSNQPQHF.

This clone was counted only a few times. CDR3 sequence reads: CAWSSSRGTGSTIYF. The CDR3 DNA sequence: TGTGCCTGGAGTTCCTCAAGGGGGACAGGGAGCACCATATATTTT. This chain links TRBV30 with TRBJ1-3; 9 bases match TRBD1. CDR1 GTSNPN and CDR2 SVGIG come from the germline V gene (reference sequence). The CDR3 is made up of 15 amino acids. V gave up 2 bases and J gave up 9 bases; unmatched junction bases: 11.